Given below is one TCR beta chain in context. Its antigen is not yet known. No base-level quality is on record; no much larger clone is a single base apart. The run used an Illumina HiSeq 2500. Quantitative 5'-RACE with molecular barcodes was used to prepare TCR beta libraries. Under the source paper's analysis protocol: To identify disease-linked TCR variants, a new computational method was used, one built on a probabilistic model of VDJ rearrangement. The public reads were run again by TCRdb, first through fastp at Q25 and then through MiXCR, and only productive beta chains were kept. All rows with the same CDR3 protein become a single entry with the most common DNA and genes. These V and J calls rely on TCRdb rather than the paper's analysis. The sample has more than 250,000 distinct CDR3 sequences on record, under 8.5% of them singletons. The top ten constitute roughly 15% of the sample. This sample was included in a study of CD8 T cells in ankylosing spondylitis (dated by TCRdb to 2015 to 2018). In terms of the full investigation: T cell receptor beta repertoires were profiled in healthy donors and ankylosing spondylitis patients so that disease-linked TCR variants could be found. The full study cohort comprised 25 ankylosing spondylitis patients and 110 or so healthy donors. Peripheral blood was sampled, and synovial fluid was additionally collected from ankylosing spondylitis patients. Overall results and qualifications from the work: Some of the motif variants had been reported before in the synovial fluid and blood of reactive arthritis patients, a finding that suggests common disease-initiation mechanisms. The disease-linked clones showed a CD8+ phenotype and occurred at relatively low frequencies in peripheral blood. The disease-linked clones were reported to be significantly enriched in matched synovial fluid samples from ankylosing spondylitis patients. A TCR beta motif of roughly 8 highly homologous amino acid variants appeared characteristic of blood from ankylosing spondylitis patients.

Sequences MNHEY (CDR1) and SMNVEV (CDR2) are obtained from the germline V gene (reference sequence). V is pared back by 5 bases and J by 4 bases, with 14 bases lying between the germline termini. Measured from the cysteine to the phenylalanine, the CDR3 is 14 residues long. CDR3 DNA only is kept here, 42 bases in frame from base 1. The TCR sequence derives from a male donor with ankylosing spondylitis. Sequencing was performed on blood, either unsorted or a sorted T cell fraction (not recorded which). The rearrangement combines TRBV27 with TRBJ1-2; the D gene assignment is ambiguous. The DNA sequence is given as TGTGCCAGCAGTCCAGCAGGTGAAGTCTATGGCTACACCTTC. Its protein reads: CASSPAGEVYGYTF.